These 7 T cell receptor beta chains originate from one sample sequenced in a study of cytotoxic CD8 clonotypes in ibrutinib-treated CLL. The method was immunoSEQ multiplex PCR; TCRdb's version includes in-frame clones alone and lacks a portion of them. The sample has around 250,000 clones; under 80% are singletons. The sample consisted of PBMCs, taken after 24 months of ibrutinib treatment. Receptors originate from a human donor with chronic lymphocytic leukemia.

The V call is TRBV25-1, the J call TRBJ2-1; TRBD2 matches at 12 bases. After removal of 8 bases from V and 5 bases from J, the junction contained 10 bases not matched to a gene. Germline CDR1 reads MGHDK; CDR2 reads SYGVNS. The CDR3 runs 16 residues. Here the CDR3 reads CASEFLAGGLHNEQFF. CDR3 bases: TGTGCCAGCGAGTTTCTAGCGGGAGGGCTCCACAATGAGCAGTTCTTC. Supplemented by reference TRBV25-1 and TRBJ2-1, the full variable domain reads EADIYQTPRYLVIGTGKKITLECSQTMGHDKMYWYQQDPGMELHLIHYSYGVNSTEKGDLSSESTVSRIRTEHFPLTLESARPSHTSQYLCASEFLAGGLHNEQFFGPGTRLTVL.

J is TRBJ2-3 and V is TRBV6-5; D is undetermined. Trimming cost V 0 bases and J 2 bases, with 3 bases left between them. CDR1 is MNHEY and CDR2 is SVGAGI in the germline V gene. The CDR3 consists of 13 residues. The CDR3 region has the DNA TGTGCCAGCAGTTACTCCTACACAGATACGCAGTATTTT. It translates to CASSYSYTDTQYF.

The chain is built from TRBV9 and TRBJ2-1; perhaps TRBD2 as D (5 bases). V shed 0 bases and J shed 5 bases, with 15 bases lying between them. The CDR3 covers 16 residues. The germline V gene has CDR1 SGDLS and CDR2 YYNGEE. As DNA, the CDR3 is TGTGCCAGCAGCGTAGGGTCGGGCGGGTACAACAATGAGCAGTTCTTC. It specifies CASSVGSGGYNNEQFF.

The chain recombines TRBV6-6 with TRBJ2-7; 7 nucleotides agree with TRBD2. CDR1 MNHNY and CDR2 SVGAGI come from the germline V gene (reference sequence). CDR3 size: 15 residues. The ends lost 6 bases at V and 5 bases at J; junction bases unmatched: 13. The CDR3 DNA reads as TGTGCCAGCAGAAGATACCGGGAGGTGGGTAACGAGCAGTACTTC. Translation: CASRRYREVGNEQYF.

This clone was seen just once. The chain has TRBV4-1 and TRBJ1-1; TRBD1 is a possible D gene (5 bases). CDR1 and CDR2 from the germline V gene are MGHRA and YSYEKL. V dropped 4 bases and J dropped 4 bases, with 22 bases sitting between them. The CDR3 is 17 amino acids. The CDR3 region has the DNA TGCGCCAGCAGCCGCCAAAGGACCAAAAGCCAGGGCACTGAAGCTTTCTTT. Translation gives CASSRQRTKSQGTEAFF.

J is TRBJ2-1 and V is TRBV7-2; tentatively, D is TRBD2 (5 bases). CDR3 length equals 16 residues. The germline V gene encodes CDR1 SGHTA and CDR2 FQGNSA. V lost 4 bases to trimming and J lost 7 bases, with 20 bases between them. This chain's CDR3 is CASSWPSRLTWNEQFF. The CDR3 DNA reads TGTGCCAGCAGCTGGCCTAGCCGCCTTACGTGGAATGAGCAGTTCTTC.

This chain connects TRBV7-2 to TRBJ2-1; D unclear. Germline CDR1 SGHTA, CDR2 FQGNSA. The CDR3 runs to 15 residues. V was cut by 4 bases and J by 5 bases, with 15 bases left in between. The CDR3 sequence is CASSSHLAVHNEQFF. CDR3 nucleotide sequence: TGTGCCAGCAGCTCCCACTTGGCGGTCCACAATGAGCAGTTCTTC.